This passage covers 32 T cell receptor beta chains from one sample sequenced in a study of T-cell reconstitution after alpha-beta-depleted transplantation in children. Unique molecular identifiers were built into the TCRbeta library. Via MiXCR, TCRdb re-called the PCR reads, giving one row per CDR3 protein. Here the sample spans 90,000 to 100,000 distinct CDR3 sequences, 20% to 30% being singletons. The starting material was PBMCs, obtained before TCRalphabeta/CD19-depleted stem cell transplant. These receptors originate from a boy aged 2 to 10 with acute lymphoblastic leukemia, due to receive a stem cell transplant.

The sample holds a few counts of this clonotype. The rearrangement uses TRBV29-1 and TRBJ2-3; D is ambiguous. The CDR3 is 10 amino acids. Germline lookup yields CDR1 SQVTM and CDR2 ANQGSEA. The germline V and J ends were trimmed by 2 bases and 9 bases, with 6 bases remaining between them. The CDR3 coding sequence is TGCAGCGTTGAAAGTAGGACGCAGTATTTT. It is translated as CSVESRTQYF.

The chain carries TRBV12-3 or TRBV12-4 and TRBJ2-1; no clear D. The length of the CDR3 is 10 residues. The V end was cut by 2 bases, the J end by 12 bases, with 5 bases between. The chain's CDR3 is CASSLMRQFF. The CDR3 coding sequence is TGTGCCAGCAGTTTAATGCGGCAGTTCTTC.

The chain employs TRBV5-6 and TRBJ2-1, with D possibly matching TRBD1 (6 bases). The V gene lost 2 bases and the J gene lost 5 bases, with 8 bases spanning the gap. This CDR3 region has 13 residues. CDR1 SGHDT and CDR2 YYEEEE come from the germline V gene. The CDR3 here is CASSLQGNNEQFF. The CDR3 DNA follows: TGTGCCAGCAGCTTACAGGGTAACAATGAGCAGTTCTTC.

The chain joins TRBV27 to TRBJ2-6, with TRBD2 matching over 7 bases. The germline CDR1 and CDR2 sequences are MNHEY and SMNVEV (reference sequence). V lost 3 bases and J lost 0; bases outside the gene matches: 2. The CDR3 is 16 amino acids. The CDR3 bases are TGTGCCAGCAGTTTCGGGGGGATCTCTGGGGCCAACGTCCTGACTTTC. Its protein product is CASSFGGISGANVLTF.

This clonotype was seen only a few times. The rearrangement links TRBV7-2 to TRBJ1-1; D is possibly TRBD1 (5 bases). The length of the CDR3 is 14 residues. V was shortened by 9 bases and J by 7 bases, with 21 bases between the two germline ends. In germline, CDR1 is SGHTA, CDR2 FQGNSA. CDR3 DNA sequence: TGTGCCAGTTCAATGGGGCGTCGGCTGGATGAAGCTTTCTTT. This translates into CASSMGRRLDEAFF.

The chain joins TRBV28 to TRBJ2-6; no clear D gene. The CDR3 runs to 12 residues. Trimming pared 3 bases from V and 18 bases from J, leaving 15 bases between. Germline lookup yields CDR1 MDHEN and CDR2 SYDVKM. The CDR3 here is CASSLSLRETTF. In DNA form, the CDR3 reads TGTGCCAGCAGTTTGTCCTTAAGGGAAACGACTTTC.

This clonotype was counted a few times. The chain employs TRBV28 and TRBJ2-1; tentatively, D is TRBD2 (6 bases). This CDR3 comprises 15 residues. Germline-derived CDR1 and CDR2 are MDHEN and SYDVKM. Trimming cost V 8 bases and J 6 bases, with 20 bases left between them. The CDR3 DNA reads TGTGCCAGCCATAGGCCGGGACTTGGAGGCAATGAGCAGTTCTTC. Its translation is CASHRPGLGGNEQFF.

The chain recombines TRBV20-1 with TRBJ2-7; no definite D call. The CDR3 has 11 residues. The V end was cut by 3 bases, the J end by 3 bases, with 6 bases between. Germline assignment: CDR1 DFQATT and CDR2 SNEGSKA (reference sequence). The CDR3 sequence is CSARFDYEQYF. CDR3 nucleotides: TGCAGTGCTAGGTTCGACTACGAGCAGTACTTC.

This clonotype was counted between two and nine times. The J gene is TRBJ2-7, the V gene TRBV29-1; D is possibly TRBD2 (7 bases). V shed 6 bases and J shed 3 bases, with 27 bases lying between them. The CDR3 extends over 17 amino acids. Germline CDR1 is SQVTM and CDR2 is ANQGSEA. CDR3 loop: CSVPRVGEGGEFYEQYF. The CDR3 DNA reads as TGCAGCGTCCCACGCGTGGGGGAGGGGGGGGAATTCTACGAGCAGTACTTC.

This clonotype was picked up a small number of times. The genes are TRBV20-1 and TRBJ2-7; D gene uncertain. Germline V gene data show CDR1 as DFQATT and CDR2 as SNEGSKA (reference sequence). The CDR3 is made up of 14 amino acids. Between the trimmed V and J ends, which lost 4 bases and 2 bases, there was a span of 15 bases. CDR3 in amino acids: CSAIVRPDPYEQYF. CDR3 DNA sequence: TGCAGTGCTATAGTTCGGCCTGATCCCTACGAGCAGTACTTC.

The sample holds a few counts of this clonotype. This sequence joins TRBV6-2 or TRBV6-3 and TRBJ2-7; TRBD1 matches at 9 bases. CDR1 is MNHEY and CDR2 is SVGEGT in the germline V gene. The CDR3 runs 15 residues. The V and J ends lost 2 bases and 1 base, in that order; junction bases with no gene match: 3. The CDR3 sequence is CASSYRDRDSYEQYF. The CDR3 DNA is TGTGCCAGCAGTTACCGGGACAGGGATTCCTACGAGCAGTACTTC.

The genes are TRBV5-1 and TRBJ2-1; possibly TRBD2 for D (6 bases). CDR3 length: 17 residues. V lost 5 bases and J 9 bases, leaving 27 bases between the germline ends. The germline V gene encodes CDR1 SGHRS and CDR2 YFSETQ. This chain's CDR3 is CASRPLLGGGAYGEQFF. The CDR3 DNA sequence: TGCGCCAGCAGGCCTCTTCTAGGCGGAGGGGCTTACGGTGAGCAGTTCTTC.

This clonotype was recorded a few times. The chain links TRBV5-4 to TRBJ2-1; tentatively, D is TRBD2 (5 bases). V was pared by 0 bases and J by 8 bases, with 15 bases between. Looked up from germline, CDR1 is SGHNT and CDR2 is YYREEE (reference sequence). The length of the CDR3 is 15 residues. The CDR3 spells CASSLGPAESDEQFF. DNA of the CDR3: TGTGCCAGCAGCTTGGGACCAGCGGAGTCGGATGAGCAGTTCTTC.

CDR3 amino acids: CASSVEGGTASSGNTIYF. The CDR3 nucleotides are TGTGCCAGCAGCGTAGAGGGTGGGACGGCCAGCTCTGGAAACACCATATATTTT. The chain has TRBV9 and TRBJ1-3, with D possibly TRBD1 on 5 matching bases. Deletions cut 0 bases from V and 0 bases from J, with 16 bases between. The CDR3 runs to 18 residues. Germline lookup yields CDR1 SGDLS and CDR2 YYNGEE.

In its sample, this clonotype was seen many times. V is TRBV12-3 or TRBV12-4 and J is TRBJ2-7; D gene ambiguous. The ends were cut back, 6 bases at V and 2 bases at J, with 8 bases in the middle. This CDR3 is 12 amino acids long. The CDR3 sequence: CASSLGTYEQYF. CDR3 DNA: TGTGCCAGCAGCCTTGGGACCTACGAGCAGTACTTC.

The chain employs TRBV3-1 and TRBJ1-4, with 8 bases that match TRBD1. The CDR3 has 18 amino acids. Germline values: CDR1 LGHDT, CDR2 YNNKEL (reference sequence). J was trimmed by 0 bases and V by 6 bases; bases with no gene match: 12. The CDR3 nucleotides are TGTGCCAGCAGTCCAGGGGACAGGTTCCCCTCAACTAATGAAAAACTGTTTTTT. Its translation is CASSPGDRFPSTNEKLFF.

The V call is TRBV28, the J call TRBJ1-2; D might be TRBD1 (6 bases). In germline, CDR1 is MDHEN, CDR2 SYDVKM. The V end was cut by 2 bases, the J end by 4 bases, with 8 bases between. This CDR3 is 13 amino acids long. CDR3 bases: TGTGCCAGCAGTTTAGGCAGGGGCTATGGCTACACCTTC. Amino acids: CASSLGRGYGYTF.

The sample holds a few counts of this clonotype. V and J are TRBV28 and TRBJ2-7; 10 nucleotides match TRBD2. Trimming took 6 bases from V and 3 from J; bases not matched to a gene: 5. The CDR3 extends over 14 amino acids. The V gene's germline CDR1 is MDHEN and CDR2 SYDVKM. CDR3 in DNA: TGTGCCAGCAGATTAAGGACTAGCGGCTACGAGCAGTACTTC. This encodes CASRLRTSGYEQYF.

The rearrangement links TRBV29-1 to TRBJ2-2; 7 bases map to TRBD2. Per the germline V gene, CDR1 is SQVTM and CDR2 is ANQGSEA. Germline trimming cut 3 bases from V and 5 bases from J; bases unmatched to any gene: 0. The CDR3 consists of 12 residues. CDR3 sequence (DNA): TGCAGCGTTGACGGGAGGACCGGGGAGCTGTTTTTT. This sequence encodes CSVDGRTGELFF.

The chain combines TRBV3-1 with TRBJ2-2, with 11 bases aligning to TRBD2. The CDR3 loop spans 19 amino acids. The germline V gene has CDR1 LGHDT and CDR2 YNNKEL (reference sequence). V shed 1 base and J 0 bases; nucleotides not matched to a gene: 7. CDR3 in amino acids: CASSQGLVGLAANTGELFF. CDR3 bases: TGTGCCAGCAGCCAAGGGTTAGTGGGACTAGCGGCGAACACCGGGGAGCTGTTTTTT. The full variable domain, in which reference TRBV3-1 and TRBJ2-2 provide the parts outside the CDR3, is DTAVSQTPKYLVTQMGNDKSIKCEQNLGHDTMYWYKQDSKKFLKIMFSYNNKELIINETVPNRFSPKSPDKAHLNLHINSLELGDSAVYFCASSQGLVGLAANTGELFFGEGSRLTVL.

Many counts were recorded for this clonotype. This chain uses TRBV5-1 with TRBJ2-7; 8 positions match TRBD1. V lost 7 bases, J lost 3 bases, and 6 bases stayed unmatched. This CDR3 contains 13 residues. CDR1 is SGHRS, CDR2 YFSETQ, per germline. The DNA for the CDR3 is TGCGCCAGCCATAGGACAGGGCTCTACGAGCAGTACTTC. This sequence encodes CASHRTGLYEQYF.

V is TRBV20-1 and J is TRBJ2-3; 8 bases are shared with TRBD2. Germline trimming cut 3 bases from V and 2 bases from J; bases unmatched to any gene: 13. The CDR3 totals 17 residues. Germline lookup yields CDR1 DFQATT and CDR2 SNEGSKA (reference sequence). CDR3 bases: TGCAGTGCTAGTATACTAGCGGCGAGTCCTGCCACAGATACGCAGTATTTT. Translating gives CSASILAASPATDTQYF.

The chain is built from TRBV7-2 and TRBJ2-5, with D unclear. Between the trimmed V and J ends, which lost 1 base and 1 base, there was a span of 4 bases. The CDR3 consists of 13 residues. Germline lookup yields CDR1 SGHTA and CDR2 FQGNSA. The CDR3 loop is CASSLVLQETQYF. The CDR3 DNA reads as TGTGCCAGCAGCTTAGTTCTCCAAGAGACCCAGTACTTC.

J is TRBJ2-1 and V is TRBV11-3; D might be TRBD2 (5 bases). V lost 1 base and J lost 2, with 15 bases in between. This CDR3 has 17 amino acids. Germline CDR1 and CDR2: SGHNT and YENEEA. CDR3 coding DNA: TGTGCCAGCAGCTTAGCTAGGACCCCCGGGACCTACAATGAGCAGTTCTTC. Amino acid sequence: CASSLARTPGTYNEQFF.

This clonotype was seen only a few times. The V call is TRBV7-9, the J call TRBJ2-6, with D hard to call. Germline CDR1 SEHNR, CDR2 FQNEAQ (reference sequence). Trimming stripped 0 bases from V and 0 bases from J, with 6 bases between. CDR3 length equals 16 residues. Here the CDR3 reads CASSLARSSGANVLTF. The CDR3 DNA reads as TGTGCCAGCAGCTTAGCAAGATCCTCTGGGGCCAACGTCCTGACTTTC.

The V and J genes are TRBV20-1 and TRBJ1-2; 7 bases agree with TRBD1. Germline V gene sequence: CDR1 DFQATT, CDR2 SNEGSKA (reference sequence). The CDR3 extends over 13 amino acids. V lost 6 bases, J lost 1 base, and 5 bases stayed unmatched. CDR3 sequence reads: CSAIRDSNYGYTF. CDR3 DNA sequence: TGCAGTGCGATCCGGGACAGTAACTATGGCTACACCTTC.

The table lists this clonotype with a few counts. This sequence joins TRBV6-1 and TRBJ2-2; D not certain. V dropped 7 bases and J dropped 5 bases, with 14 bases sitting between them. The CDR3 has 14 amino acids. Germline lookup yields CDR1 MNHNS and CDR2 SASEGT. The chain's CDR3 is CASKRLDGTGELFF. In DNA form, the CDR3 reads TGTGCCAGCAAACGGCTGGACGGGACCGGGGAGCTGTTTTTT.

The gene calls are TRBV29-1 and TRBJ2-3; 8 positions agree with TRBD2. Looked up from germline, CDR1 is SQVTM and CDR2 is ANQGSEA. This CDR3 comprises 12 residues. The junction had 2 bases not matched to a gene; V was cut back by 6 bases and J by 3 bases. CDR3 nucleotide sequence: TGCAGCGTGCGGGGGGAAACAGATACGCAGTATTTT. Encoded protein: CSVRGETDTQYF.

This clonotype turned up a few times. The CDR3 sequence: CATHMGRAFF. CDR3 sequence (DNA): TGTGCCACTCACATGGGGAGGGCCTTCTTC. The chain has TRBV28 and TRBJ2-1, with 7 positions matching TRBD2. V lost 10 bases, J lost 16 bases, and 10 bases stayed unmatched. Germline assignment: CDR1 MDHEN and CDR2 SYDVKM. CDR3 size: 10 residues.

CDR3 sequence: CASSISRQENTGELFF. CDR3 DNA sequence: TGTGCCAGCAGCATAAGTCGCCAAGAGAACACCGGGGAGCTGTTTTTT. The V gene is TRBV9, the J gene TRBJ2-2; no reliable D call. This CDR3 has 16 amino acids. Germline V gene sequence: CDR1 SGDLS, CDR2 YYNGEE. V lost 4 bases, J lost 1 base, and 14 bases lay in between.

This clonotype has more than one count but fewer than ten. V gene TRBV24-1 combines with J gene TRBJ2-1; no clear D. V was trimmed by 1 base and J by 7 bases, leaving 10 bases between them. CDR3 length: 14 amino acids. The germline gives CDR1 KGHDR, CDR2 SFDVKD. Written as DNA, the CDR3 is TGTGCCACCAGTGATTTAAGGCGGAGAAATGAGCAGTTCTTC. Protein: CATSDLRRRNEQFF.

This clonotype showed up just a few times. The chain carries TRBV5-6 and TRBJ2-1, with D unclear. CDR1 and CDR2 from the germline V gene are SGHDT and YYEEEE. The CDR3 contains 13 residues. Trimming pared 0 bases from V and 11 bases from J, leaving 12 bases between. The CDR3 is CASSLGHPDKQFF. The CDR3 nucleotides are TGTGCCAGCAGCTTGGGCCACCCCGACAAGCAGTTCTTC.